This T cell receptor (beta chain) was obtained from a study of blood T cell repertoires in COVID-19. Across the whole study: The origin of the acute and convalescent COVID-19 samples was the United States, Italy and Spain. PBMCs, B-cell-depleted T cells, or T cells were the source of the cDNA or gDNA that made up the material.

A single count supports this clone. The repertoire was sequenced with immunoSEQ multiplex PCR; TCRdb's copy has only in-frame clones and lacks some. The repertoire includes approximately 90,000 clones, roughly 70% of them detected once, and roughly 14% sits in the top ten. V dropped 2 bases and J dropped 8 bases, with 10 bases sitting between them. Germline CDR1 reads SGHRS; CDR2 reads YFSETQ. This CDR3 contains 13 residues. The sequence derives from a woman aged 80 or over with acute or convalescent COVID-19. Material for sequencing was peripheral blood. This chain uses TRBV5-1 with TRBJ1-4; D is ambiguous. For the CDR3, the DNA is TGCGCCAGCAGCTTATTAGGACTCGAAAAACTGTTTTTT. Translated: CASSLLGLEKLFF.